A single sample gave rise to the 7 T cell receptor beta chains below, sequenced in a study of beta chain features in type 1 diabetes. Isolated RNA was reverse transcribed in full, so expressed TCRB transcripts were sequenced. TCRdb's copy holds only in-frame clones and misses some; the assay was immunoSEQ multiplex PCR. Seen here are just over 600,000 clones, about 14% observed once, and the top ten hold about 0.087%. Sequenced sample: naive CD4+ T cells from blood. These receptors were obtained from a man between 18 and 35 years old in good health.

V gene TRBV14 combines with J gene TRBJ1-5, with TRBD1 matching over 8 bases. Germline lookup yields CDR1 SGHDN and CDR2 FVKESK. The CDR3 has 17 amino acids. The V gene end was trimmed by 10 bases and the J gene end by 0 bases; junction bases not matched to a gene: 14. The CDR3 DNA is TGTGCCAAAAATCAGGACAGGGATCTCCATAGCAATCAGCCCCAGCATTTT. Translated, it gives CAKNQDRDLHSNQPQHF.

The chain uses TRBV14 and TRBJ2-7; the D call may be TRBD1 or TRBD2 (6 bases each). The V end was cut by 0 bases, the J end by 5 bases, with 17 bases between. CDR3 length: 16 residues. The V gene's germline CDR1 is SGHDN and CDR2 FVKESK. CDR3 sequence reads: CASSQERGALWNEQYF. The CDR3, as DNA: TGTGCCAGCAGCCAAGAGAGGGGGGCTCTCTGGAACGAGCAGTACTTC.

About this clone itself: This specimen includes other DNA sequences encoding the same CDR3. The CDR3 protein is CASSLRQITEAFF. Here the CDR3 DNA reads TGTGCCAGCAGCTTACGGCAGATCACTGAAGCTTTCTTT. The chain links TRBV7-2 to TRBJ1-1, with D hard to call. The CDR3 contains 13 residues. Germline V lookup: CDR1 SGHTA, CDR2 FQGNSA. Trimming left V 2 bases short and J 4 bases short, with 8 bases between.

This clone was counted a few times. CDR3 loop: CASSKSGTAYEQYF. In nucleotides, the CDR3 is TGTGCCAGCAGCAAATCAGGGACTGCCTACGAGCAGTACTTC. The rearrangement uses TRBV7-3 and TRBJ2-7; D is possibly TRBD2 (6 bases). Germline-derived CDR1 and CDR2 are SGHTA and FQGTGA. Deletions cut 5 bases from V and 2 bases from J, with 13 bases between. The CDR3 is made up of 14 amino acids. The variable domain in full, completed from reference TRBV7-3 and TRBJ2-7, reads GAGVSQTPSNKVTEKGKYVELRCDPISGHTALYWYRQSLGQGPEFLIYFQGTGAADDSGLPNDRFFAVRPEGSVSTLKIQRTERGDSAVYLCASSKSGTAYEQYFGPGTRLTVT.

This rearrangement joins TRBV11-1 to TRBJ2-7, with TRBD2 identical over 8 bases. J was trimmed by 0 bases and V by 6 bases; bases with no gene match: 10. Germline assignment: CDR1 SGHAT and CDR2 FQDESV (reference sequence). The CDR3 length is 16 residues. The CDR3 reads CASSFISGKSSYEQYF. CDR3 DNA sequence: TGTGCCAGCAGTTTTATTAGCGGGAAAAGCTCCTACGAGCAGTACTTC. The full variable domain, rest sourced from reference TRBV11-1 and TRBJ2-7, is EAEVAQSPRYKITEKSQAVAFWCDPISGHATLYWYRQILGQGPELLVQFQDESVVDDSQLPKDRFSAERLKGVDSTLKIQPAELGDSAMYLCASSFISGKSSYEQYFGPGTRLTVT.

V usage is TRBV4-1 and J usage is TRBJ2-1; D is ambiguous. Germline V gene data show CDR1 as MGHRA and CDR2 as YSYEKL. The CDR3 extends over 14 amino acids. V lost 1 base to trimming and J lost 4 bases, with 8 bases between them. The CDR3 region is CASSQVVGYNEQFF. CDR3 nucleotides: TGCGCCAGCAGCCAAGTGGTTGGGTACAATGAGCAGTTCTTC.

This clone was detected a few times. The rearrangement uses TRBV9 and TRBJ1-2; the D is unclear. Germline V gene sequence: CDR1 SGDLS, CDR2 YYNGEE. CDR3 size: 13 residues. Deletions cut 0 bases from V and 3 bases from J, with 6 bases between. CDR3 sequence reads: CASSVDGYYGYTF. DNA for the CDR3: TGTGCCAGCAGCGTAGACGGCTACTATGGCTACACCTTC. Filled out from reference TRBV9 and TRBJ1-2, the complete variable domain reads DSGVTQTPKHLITATGQRVTLRCSPRSGDLSVYWYQQSLDQGLQFLIQYYNGEERAKGNILERFSAQQFPDLHSELNLSSLELGDSALYFCASSVDGYYGYTFGSGTRLTVV.